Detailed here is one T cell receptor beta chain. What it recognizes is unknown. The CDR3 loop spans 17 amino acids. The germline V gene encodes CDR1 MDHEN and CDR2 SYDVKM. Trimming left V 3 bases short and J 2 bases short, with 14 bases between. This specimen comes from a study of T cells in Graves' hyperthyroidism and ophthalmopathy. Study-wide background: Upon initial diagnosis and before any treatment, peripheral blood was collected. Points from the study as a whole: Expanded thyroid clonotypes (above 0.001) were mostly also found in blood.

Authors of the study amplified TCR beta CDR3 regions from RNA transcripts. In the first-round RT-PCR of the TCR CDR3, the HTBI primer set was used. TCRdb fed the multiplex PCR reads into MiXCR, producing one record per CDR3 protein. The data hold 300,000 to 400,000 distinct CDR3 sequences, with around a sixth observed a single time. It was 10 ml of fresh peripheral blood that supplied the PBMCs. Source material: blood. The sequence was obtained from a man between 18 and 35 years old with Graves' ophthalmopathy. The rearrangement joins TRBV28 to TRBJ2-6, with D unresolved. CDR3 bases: TGTGCCAGCAGTTTTCCCATCTCCGCCGCTGGGGCCAACGTCCTGACTTTC. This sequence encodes CASSFPISAAGANVLTF. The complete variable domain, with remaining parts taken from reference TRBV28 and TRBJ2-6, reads DVKVTQSSRYLVKRTGEKVFLECVQDMDHENMFWYRQDPGLGLRLIYFSYDVKMKEKGDIPEGYSVSREKKERFSLILESASTNQTSMYLCASSFPISAAGANVLTFGAGSRLTVL.